Shown below are 28 T cell receptor beta chains from a single sample sequenced in a study of T-cell reconstitution after alpha-beta-depleted transplantation in children listed by TCRdb under 2016. The treatment or condition label, as the study defines it: allogeneic hematopoietic cell transplantation with graft depleted of TCRalphabeta T cells and CD19 B cells. Library construction relied on PCR. Instrument used: Illumina HiSeq 2500. TCR library preparation used molecular barcoding, with unique molecular identifiers applied to normalize quantification of the TCRbeta repertoire. The public reads were reanalyzed by TCRdb: fastp trimming at Q25, MiXCR alignment, in-frame beta chains only. CDR3 protein duplicates are merged, each entry listing the most common genes and DNA. Across this sample there are 550,000 to 800,000 distinct CDR3 sequences, with under 15% seen only once. The ten largest clones represent approximately 0.8% of the sample.

The sample was PBMCs, taken before TCRalphabeta/CD19-depleted stem cell transplant. The receptor source for this set is a girl aged 2 to 10 with congenital amegakaryocytic thrombocytopenia, due to receive a stem cell transplant.

This clonotype appeared a few times. The chain employs TRBV20-1 and TRBJ2-1; 8 bases fit TRBD2. Germline V lookup: CDR1 DFQATT, CDR2 SNEGSKA (reference sequence). This CDR3 has 12 residues. Trimming at V came to 6 bases and at J to 9 bases, leaving 7 bases not matched to a gene. DNA of the CDR3: TGCAGTGCAGAGGCGGGGGGCACTGAGCAGTTCTTC. Translated: CSAEAGGTEQFF.

This clonotype appeared many times. The chain is built from TRBV20-1 and TRBJ2-7; no reliable D call. V was pared by 3 bases and J by 4 bases, with 16 bases between. The CDR3 spans 14 residues. The germline gives CDR1 DFQATT, CDR2 SNEGSKA (reference sequence). CDR3 protein: CSASVGSQIYEQYF. The CDR3 DNA reads as TGCAGTGCTAGCGTCGGGTCTCAAATTTACGAGCAGTACTTC.

Ten or more counts support this clonotype. This sequence joins TRBV6-5 and TRBJ2-7; no reliable D call. Germline V CDR1 and CDR2: MNHEY, SVGAGI. This CDR3 spans 13 amino acids. V dropped 3 bases and J dropped 3 bases, with 9 bases sitting between them. CDR3 DNA sequence: TGTGCCAGCAGTTATCCAGGTTACTACGAGCAGTACTTC. It encodes CASSYPGYYEQYF.

The genes are TRBV5-1 and TRBJ2-7, with 10 bases that match TRBD2. This CDR3 has 13 amino acids. Germline V gives CDR1 SGHRS, CDR2 YFSETQ. J lost 9 bases, V lost 4 bases, and 7 bases had no gene match. The CDR3 DNA sequence: TGCGCCAGCAGCCAAGAAGCGGGAGGGCTGCAGTACTTC. Translated, it gives CASSQEAGGLQYF. The full variable domain, with the rest looked up from reference TRBV5-1 and TRBJ2-7, is KAGVTQTPRYLIKTRGQQVTLSCSPISGHRSVSWYQQTPGQGLQFLFEYFSETQRNKGNFPGRFSGRQFSNSRSEMNVSTLELGDSALYLCASSQEAGGLQYFGPGTRLTVT.

The V gene is TRBV29-1, the J gene TRBJ1-3; D not resolved. This CDR3 region has 13 residues. V was shortened by 7 bases and J by 2 bases, with 12 bases between the two germline ends. CDR1 and CDR2 (germline): SQVTM, ANQGSEA. CDR3 protein: CSAARSTGNTIYF. The CDR3 DNA reads TGCAGCGCCGCCAGATCTACTGGAAACACCATATATTTT. The whole variable domain, filled in from reference TRBV29-1 and TRBJ1-3, reads SAVISQKPSRDICQRGTSLTIQCQVDSQVTMMFWYRQQPGQSLTLIATANQGSEATYESGFVIDKFPISRPNLTFSTLTVSNMSPEDSSIYLCSAARSTGNTIYFGEGSWLTVV.

The J gene is TRBJ2-1, the V gene TRBV15; possibly TRBD2 for D (5 bases). This CDR3 has 18 residues. V was shortened by 0 bases and J by 10 bases, with 25 bases between the two germline ends. Germline V gene sequence: CDR1 LNHNV, CDR2 YYDKDF (reference sequence). The CDR3 here is CATSRDKGSGSEVIEQFF. In nucleotides, the CDR3 is TGTGCCACCAGCAGAGATAAGGGTAGTGGGAGCGAGGTCATAGAGCAGTTCTTC. Using reference TRBV15 and TRBJ2-1 for the parts outside the CDR3, the full variable domain is DAMVIQNPRYQVTQFGKPVTLSCSQTLNHNVMYWYQQKSSQAPKLLFHYYDKDFNNEADTPDNFQSRRPNTSFCFLDIRSPGLGDTAMYLCATSRDKGSGSEVIEQFFGPGTRLTVL.

This clonotype turned up a few times. V usage is TRBV6-5 and J usage is TRBJ2-5, with 12 bases that match TRBD2. The CDR3 is 17 residues long. V shed 4 bases, J shed 5 bases, and the junction held 11 bases outside the gene matches. From germline, CDR1 is MNHEY and CDR2 SVGAGI. The CDR3 region has the DNA TGTGCCAGCAGTTCGGGGACTAGCGGGTCATTAGGGGAGACCCAGTACTTC. As protein: CASSSGTSGSLGETQYF.

The sample holds a few counts of this clonotype. The rearrangement joins TRBV7-8 to TRBJ2-3; D is ambiguous. Germline V gene lookup returns CDR1 SGHVS and CDR2 FQNEAQ. The germline V and J ends were trimmed by 3 bases and 2 bases, with 21 bases remaining between them. This CDR3 comprises 18 residues. In nucleotides, the CDR3 is TGTGCCAGCAGCTTTTTTGGTTTGTACAGCTATCCCACAGATACGCAGTATTTT. The encoded protein is CASSFFGLYSYPTDTQYF.

The chain couples TRBV27 to TRBJ2-1, with TRBD2 as a possible D gene (5 bases). The V and J ends lost 5 bases and 6 bases respectively, with 14 bases between them. CDR3 size: 14 residues. Germline V gene data show CDR1 as MNHEY and CDR2 as SMNVEV (reference sequence). The CDR3, as DNA: TGTGCCAGCAGTCGCGGGTCAGCCGGCAATGAGCAGTTCTTC. Protein: CASSRGSAGNEQFF.

This clonotype came up many times. The chain carries TRBV29-1 and TRBJ1-4; no definite D call. Looked up from germline, CDR1 is SQVTM and CDR2 is ANQGSEA. Trimming removed 4 bases from V and 0 bases from J, with 6 bases in between. This CDR3 is 13 amino acids long. The CDR3 DNA reads as TGCAGCGTTGGCCAGGCAACTAATGAAAAACTGTTTTTT. Translation gives CSVGQATNEKLFF.

This clonotype came up many times. The chain links TRBV5-1 to TRBJ2-3, with 8 bases matching TRBD1. Germline loops: CDR1 SGHRS, CDR2 YFSETQ. The ends lost 4 bases at V and 2 bases at J; junction bases unmatched: 9. The CDR3 length is 16 residues. CDR3 loop: CASSRTGTFYTDTQYF. In DNA, the CDR3 is TGCGCCAGCAGCAGGACAGGGACCTTTTACACAGATACGCAGTATTTT.

This clonotype has a count of ten or more. V and J are TRBV18 and TRBJ2-2, with TRBD1 as a possible D gene (5 bases). The CDR3 covers 15 residues. With 6 bases removed from V and 5 bases from J, the gap between germline ends came to 16 bases. The germline V gene has CDR1 KGHSH and CDR2 LQKENI. Written as DNA, the CDR3 is TGTGCCAGCTCCGTCGTTGACCGGACAACCGGGGAGCTGTTTTTT. Its protein is CASSVVDRTTGELFF.

This chain uses TRBV5-4 with TRBJ2-3; D is uncertain. V was clipped by 4 bases and J by 2 bases, with 8 bases between them. Germline CDR1 and CDR2: SGHNT and YYREEE (reference sequence). There are 13 residues in the CDR3. CDR3 region: CASSREDTDTQYF. Written as DNA, the CDR3 is TGTGCCAGCAGCAGAGAGGACACAGATACGCAGTATTTT. The full variable domain, in which reference TRBV5-4 and TRBJ2-3 provide the parts outside the CDR3, is ETGVTQSPTHLIKTRGQQVTLRCSSQSGHNTVSWYQQALGQGPQFIFQYYREEENGRGNFPPRFSGLQFPNYSSELNVNALELDDSALYLCASSREDTDTQYFGPGTRLTVL.

This clonotype appeared many times. The chain uses TRBV12-3 or TRBV12-4 and TRBJ2-3; TRBD1 matches 10 bases. J lost 4 bases, V lost 6 bases, and 4 bases had no gene match. This CDR3 spans 14 amino acids. Here the CDR3 DNA reads TGTGCCAGCAGCCGGGACAGGGGACCAGATACGCAGTATTTT. Its translation is CASSRDRGPDTQYF.

Many counts were recorded for this clonotype. The J gene is TRBJ2-2, the V gene TRBV20-1, with 10 bases fitting TRBD2. The CDR3 contains 15 residues. Germline trimming cut 0 bases from V and 3 bases from J; bases unmatched to any gene: 1. CDR1 DFQATT and CDR2 SNEGSKA come from the germline V gene (reference sequence). The CDR3 region is CSARDLAGDTGELFF. The CDR3 nucleotides read TGCAGTGCTAGAGACCTAGCGGGAGACACCGGGGAGCTGTTTTTT.

This clonotype appeared many times. V is TRBV4-2 and J is TRBJ2-7, with D perhaps matching TRBD2 (7 bases). This CDR3 spans 15 amino acids. Germline assignment: CDR1 LGHNA and CDR2 YNFKEQ. With 0 bases removed from V and 6 bases from J, the gap between germline ends came to 15 bases. CDR3: CASSQDWEGTREQYF. CDR3 DNA sequence: TGTGCCAGCAGCCAAGATTGGGAGGGGACACGCGAGCAGTACTTC.

This clonotype appeared a few times. The gene calls are TRBV5-1 and TRBJ1-1, with D perhaps matching TRBD1 (5 bases). Germline V CDR1 and CDR2: SGHRS, YFSETQ. The CDR3 consists of 15 residues. V lost 5 bases and J 1 base, leaving 15 bases between the germline ends. Here the CDR3 reads CASSPPTGGNTEAFF. The CDR3 DNA sequence: TGCGCCAGCAGTCCTCCTACCGGGGGGAACACTGAAGCTTTCTTT.

The chain has TRBV28 and TRBJ1-2, with D maybe TRBD1 (6 bases). The germline CDR1 and CDR2 sequences are MDHEN and SYDVKM. The CDR3 has 15 amino acids. Trimming took 7 bases from V and 8 from J, leaving 23 bases between them. CDR3 in DNA: TGTGCCAGCACGGGGGCGAGGGGCCAACTGCAGGGCTACACCTTC. Protein product: CASTGARGQLQGYTF.

Note on this clonotype: Possible read error: a much larger clone is one base away. The V call is TRBV20-1, the J call TRBJ2-7; 11 bases are shared with TRBD1. CDR1 is DFQATT, CDR2 SNEGSKA, per germline (reference sequence). Losses at the gene ends were 2 bases for V and 8 bases for J; bases not matched to a gene: 8. CDR3 size: 14 residues. CDR3 in DNA: TGCAGTGCTAGACAGGACAGGGGGCTGAACAAGCAGTACTTC. This gives the protein CSARQDRGLNKQYF.

V is TRBV7-3 and J is TRBJ2-1; tentative D call: TRBD2 (6 bases). This CDR3 region has 15 residues. Trimming cost V 1 base and J 10 bases, with 17 bases left between them. The germline CDR1 and CDR2 sequences are SGHTA and FQGTGA. The CDR3 sequence is CASSLIGLIAGEQFF. The CDR3 bases are TGTGCCAGCAGCTTAATCGGGTTGATCGCGGGGGAGCAGTTCTTC.

The table lists this clonotype with many counts. This sequence joins TRBV28 and TRBJ1-1, with D possibly matching TRBD1 (6 bases). Germline V gene lookup returns CDR1 MDHEN and CDR2 SYDVKM. With 3 bases removed from V and 1 base from J, the gap between germline ends came to 9 bases. This CDR3 contains 14 residues. CDR3 region: CASSFWTENTEAFF. The CDR3 DNA reads TGTGCCAGCAGTTTCTGGACAGAGAACACTGAAGCTTTCTTT.

In this sample, this clonotype turned up many times. This chain joins TRBV27 and TRBJ2-1; D is unresolved. The CDR3 loop spans 14 amino acids. V was clipped by 8 bases and J by 4 bases, with 15 bases between them. CDR1 and CDR2 (germline): MNHEY, SMNVEV (reference sequence). The CDR3 is CASAVWSGYNEQFF. The CDR3 DNA reads as TGTGCCAGCGCCGTTTGGAGTGGATACAATGAGCAGTTCTTC.

This rearrangement joins TRBV28 to TRBJ2-1, with 7 bases identical to TRBD2. Germline V gene lookup returns CDR1 MDHEN and CDR2 SYDVKM. The CDR3 consists of 15 residues. Trimming removed 3 bases from V and 5 bases from J; junction bases left unmatched: 7. The CDR3 protein is CASSFTSSGNNEQFF. CDR3 DNA: TGTGCCAGCAGTTTTACTTCTAGCGGAAACAATGAGCAGTTCTTC.

This clonotype was seen many times. The rearrangement links TRBV20-1 to TRBJ2-6; TRBD1 matches 8 bases. After removal of 3 bases from V and 3 bases from J, the junction contained 1 base not matched to a gene. CDR1 and CDR2 from the germline V gene are DFQATT and SNEGSKA (reference sequence). The CDR3 totals 14 residues. As DNA, the CDR3 is TGCAGTGCTAGGGACAGGGTTGGGGCCAACGTCCTGACTTTC. Translation: CSARDRVGANVLTF.

This clonotype was seen repeatedly, ten times or more. V and J are TRBV7-6 and TRBJ2-7, with unresolved D. This CDR3 has 11 residues. The ends were cut back, 3 bases at V and 6 bases at J, with 6 bases in the middle. CDR1 and CDR2 from the germline V gene are SGHVS and FNYEAQ. The CDR3 DNA follows: TGTGCCAGCAGCTTGCACCCCGAGCAGTACTTC. Translating it yields CASSLHPEQYF.

The genes are TRBV5-6 and TRBJ2-5, with D perhaps matching TRBD2 (5 bases). There are 16 residues in the CDR3. The V gene lost 3 bases and the J gene lost 1 base, with 16 bases spanning the gap. Germline values: CDR1 SGHDT, CDR2 YYEEEE. The CDR3 nucleotides read TGTGCCAGCAGCTATCGACTGGGAGTTCTCCAAGAGACCCAGTACTTC. As protein: CASSYRLGVLQETQYF.

In nucleotides, the CDR3 is TGTGCCGGACCGGGACAGGCGTGTGATGAGCAGTTCTTC. It specifies CAGPGQACDEQFF. V and J are TRBV6-1 and TRBJ2-1; TRBD1 matches at 8 bases. The J segment lost 8 bases and the V segment lost 11 bases, leaving 11 bases of the junction unmatched. Germline-derived CDR1 and CDR2 are MNHNS and SASEGT. This CDR3 is 13 amino acids long.

This clonotype was counted many times. The gene calls are TRBV9 and TRBJ2-1, with D perhaps matching TRBD1 (5 bases). CDR3 length: 16 amino acids. Germline V gene lookup returns CDR1 SGDLS and CDR2 YYNGEE. V gave up 4 bases and J gave up 8 bases, with 22 bases separating them. CDR3 amino acids: CASSPPRVAMFDEQFF. CDR3 nucleotide sequence: TGTGCCAGCAGCCCCCCCAGGGTAGCAATGTTCGATGAGCAGTTCTTC.